This TCR beta chain is drawn from a study of blood T cell repertoires in COVID-19. Assignments of participants to cohorts depended upon their own reported clinical history. Original analysis: The assay estimated nucleated cells by amplifying reference gene primers. Assay used: immunoSEQ multiplex PCR; TCRdb lists only in-frame clones, some missing. The V and J calls and clone size come from that table; D and trimming were worked out from the DNA. The profile covers over 250,000 clones, with 82% appearing a single time and 5% taken by the ten largest. The trim removed 11 bases at V and 2 bases at J, leaving 7 bases unmatched. In germline, CDR1 is SGHTA, CDR2 FQGTGA. The CDR3 sequence is 14 residues long.

The sequenced sample consisted of PBMCs or T cells enriched from blood (not recorded which). The clonotype was recovered from a man aged 40-50 years who had been exposed to COVID-19. The V gene is TRBV7-3, the J gene TRBJ2-2; the match to TRBD2 covers 8 bases. For the CDR3, the DNA is TGTGCCTCCGGGCTAGCGGGTAACACCGGGGAGCTGTTTTTT. Its translation: CASGLAGNTGELFF.